The rows below give T cell receptor beta chains drawn from one sample of a study of T cell repertoires in cytomegalovirus infection. TCRdb redid the calling of the reads with MiXCR, one entry per CDR3 protein. This table holds approximately 910,000 distinct CDR3 sequences, around a third found once. For these receptors, no antigen is known. The input for sequencing was cultured CD8+ T cells from PBMCs, taken from culture after CMV antigen stimulation. These receptors came from a human donor in good health (CMV status not recorded). Some clones in this sample may be carry-over from other donors' samples. Each CDR3 is given with its conserved first and last residue. A D gene is named only where the DNA matches it firmly. A clone size is listed for some rows: how often the clone was seen (once, few, many), or a class if it is expanded.

clone size: .
J gene: TRBJ1-5
D gene: .
V gene: TRBV19
CDR3 protein: CASGGLSNQPQHF
CDR3 DNA: TGTGCCAGTGGGGGTCTTAGCAATCAGCCCCAGCATTTT

clone size: few
J gene: TRBJ2-1
D gene: TRBD2
V gene: TRBV29-1
CDR3 protein: CSVEDESGGDNEQFF
CDR3 DNA: TGCAGCGTTGAAGATGAGAGCGGGGGTGACAATGAGCAGTTCTTC

clone size: .
J gene: TRBJ1-2
D gene: .
V gene: TRBV4-1
CDR3 protein: CASSQTRTDGDGYTF
CDR3 DNA: TGCGCCAGCAGCCAGACAAGGACAGATGGCGATGGCTACACCTTC

clone size: many
J gene: TRBJ2-7
D gene: TRBD2
V gene: TRBV7-2
CDR3 protein: CASSLGTSRGVYEQYF
CDR3 DNA: TGTGCCAGCAGCTTAGGTACCAGCCGGGGGGTCTACGAGCAGTACTTC

clone size: few
J gene: TRBJ2-3
D gene: TRBD2
V gene: TRBV15
CDR3 protein: CATSMTSGRTDTQYF
CDR3 DNA: TGTGCCACCAGCATGACTAGCGGAAGAACAGATACGCAGTATTTT

clone size: few
J gene: TRBJ1-5
D gene: .
V gene: TRBV19
CDR3 protein: CASSTTLRGNQPQHF
CDR3 DNA: TGTGCCAGTAGTACGACCCTGAGGGGCAATCAGCCCCAGCATTTT

clone size: .
J gene: TRBJ2-2
D gene: TRBD2
V gene: TRBV5-4
CDR3 protein: CASSGGLATIKGELFF
CDR3 DNA: TGTGCCAGCAGCGGCGGACTAGCGACTATAAAGGGGGAGCTGTTTTTT

clone size: once
J gene: TRBJ2-1
D gene: .
V gene: TRBV7-6
CDR3 protein: CARSQTGPLYEQFF
CDR3 DNA: TGTGCCAGAAGTCAAACGGGACCCCTTTATGAGCAGTTCTTC

clone size: few
J gene: TRBJ2-4
D gene: .
V gene: TRBV27
CDR3 protein: CASSLSGGRFPRNIQYF
CDR3 DNA: TGTGCCAGCAGTTTATCGGGGGGGCGTTTCCCTAGAAACATTCAGTACTTC

clone size: .
J gene: TRBJ2-7
D gene: .
V gene: TRBV27
CDR3 protein: CASSIGADPHEQYF
CDR3 DNA: TGTGCCAGCAGCATCGGGGCCGACCCCCACGAGCAGTACTTC

clone size: .
J gene: TRBJ2-1
D gene: .
V gene: TRBV6-5
CDR3 protein: CASSWSRGHNEQFF
CDR3 DNA: TGTGCCAGCAGTTGGTCGCGGGGGCACAATGAGCAGTTCTTC

clone size: few
J gene: TRBJ1-1
D gene: .
V gene: TRBV7-6
CDR3 protein: CASSLGGTDTEAFF
CDR3 DNA: TGTGCCAGCAGCTTAGGGGGAACAGACACTGAAGCTTTCTTT

clone size: medium-sized
J gene: TRBJ2-1
D gene: TRBD2
V gene: TRBV7-2
CDR3 protein: CASSLRLAGTSYNEQFF
CDR3 DNA: TGTGCCAGCAGCTTAAGGCTAGCGGGGACCTCCTACAATGAGCAGTTCTTC

clone size: .
J gene: TRBJ2-1
D gene: TRBD2
V gene: TRBV19
CDR3 protein: CASSWRGGYNEQFF
CDR3 DNA: TGTGCCAGTAGTTGGCGGGGGGGATACAATGAGCAGTTCTTC

clone size: .
J gene: TRBJ2-1
D gene: TRBD1
V gene: TRBV5-4
CDR3 protein: CASRRQGVGEQFF
CDR3 DNA: TGTGCCAGCCGCCGACAGGGTGTCGGTGAGCAGTTCTTC

clone size: few
J gene: TRBJ2-3
D gene: TRBD2
V gene: TRBV7-9
CDR3 protein: CASSSTSGADTQYF
CDR3 DNA: TGTGCCAGCAGCTCCACTAGCGGGGCAGATACGCAGTATTTT

clone size: .
J gene: TRBJ2-1
D gene: TRBD2
V gene: TRBV20-1
CDR3 protein: CSARDSLLAGGPYNEQFF
CDR3 DNA: TGCAGTGCTAGAGATTCTTTACTAGCGGGGGGGCCCTACAATGAGCAGTTCTTC

clone size: few
J gene: TRBJ2-1
D gene: TRBD1
V gene: TRBV27
CDR3 protein: CASRPYQGDNEQFF
CDR3 DNA: TGTGCCAGCAGACCATATCAGGGGGACAATGAGCAGTTCTTC

clone size: few
J gene: TRBJ2-7
D gene: .
V gene: TRBV27
CDR3 protein: CASTSPLTYEQYF
CDR3 DNA: TGTGCCAGCACTTCGCCCCTAACCTACGAGCAGTACTTC

clone size: .
J gene: TRBJ1-2
D gene: .
V gene: TRBV12-3/TRBV12-4
CDR3 protein: CASSLWGIRADYGYTF
CDR3 DNA: TGTGCCAGCAGTTTATGGGGTATTAGGGCTGACTATGGCTACACCTTC

clone size: few
J gene: TRBJ2-1
D gene: .
V gene: TRBV28
CDR3 protein: CASEYLGSYNEQFF
CDR3 DNA: TGTGCCAGTGAGTACTTGGGCTCCTACAATGAGCAGTTCTTC

clone size: few
J gene: TRBJ1-1
D gene: TRBD1
V gene: TRBV29-1
CDR3 protein: CSVGPGQGEAFF
CDR3 DNA: TGCAGCGTTGGTCCGGGACAGGGAGAAGCTTTCTTT

clone size: .
J gene: TRBJ2-1
D gene: TRBD1
V gene: TRBV7-4
CDR3 protein: CASSLATGGPCNEQFF
CDR3 DNA: TGTGCCAGCAGCTTAGCGACAGGGGGCCCATGCAATGAGCAGTTCTTC

clone size: .
J gene: TRBJ2-7
D gene: TRBD1
V gene: TRBV12-3/TRBV12-4
CDR3 protein: CASLSGQASYEQYF
CDR3 DNA: TGTGCCAGCCTTTCAGGACAGGCATCCTACGAGCAGTACTTC

clone size: many
J gene: TRBJ1-3
D gene: .
V gene: TRBV12-3/TRBV12-4
CDR3 protein: CASSSGSGNTIYF
CDR3 DNA: TGTGCCAGCAGTTCAGGGTCCGGAAACACCATATATTTT

clone size: .
J gene: TRBJ2-1
D gene: .
V gene: TRBV6-6
CDR3 protein: CASSYSMNREQFF
CDR3 DNA: TGTGCCAGCAGTTACTCGATGAACAGGGAGCAGTTCTTC

clone size: .
J gene: TRBJ2-1
D gene: .
V gene: TRBV6-2/TRBV6-3
CDR3 protein: CASSPSSRWNEQFF
CDR3 DNA: TGTGCCAGCAGTCCGTCCTCAAGGTGGAATGAGCAGTTCTTC